Presented here are 26 T cell receptor beta chains from one specimen sequenced in a study of a mutant IDH1 vaccine in newly diagnosed glioma. The time point denotes: week 47, end of study. The vaccine gave 300 ug of a 20-mer mutant IDH1 peptide subcutaneously per dose. Their target antigens are unknown. Sequencing was performed with immunoSEQ multiplex PCR; in TCRdb, only in-frame clones are kept and a portion is missing. The repertoire holds roughly 86,000 clones, with approximately 89% as singletons. The material was PBMCs, obtained from a glioma patient whose treatment included an IDH1 peptide vaccine. Receptors were obtained from a woman aged 45 to 65 with glioma.

V usage is TRBV5-1 and J usage is TRBJ1-1; possibly TRBD1 for D (5 bases). The CDR3 is 13 residues long. The V and J ends lost 0 bases and 11 bases respectively, with 14 bases between them. CDR1 SGHRS and CDR2 YFSETQ come from the germline V gene. The CDR3, as DNA: TGCGCCAGCAGCTTGGTTAGTAGCAGGGATGCTTTCTTT. Its protein product is CASSLVSSRDAFF.

V and J are TRBV29-1 and TRBJ2-7; no firm D call. With 4 bases removed from V and 3 bases from J, the gap between germline ends came to 10 bases. CDR1 is SQVTM and CDR2 is ANQGSEA in the germline V gene. This CDR3 is 12 amino acids long. In DNA, the CDR3 is TGCAGCGTTGCGGGCGGCCGCTACGAGCAGTACTTC. Translation gives CSVAGGRYEQYF.

The chain recombines TRBV28 with TRBJ2-2, with D perhaps matching TRBD1 (5 bases). This CDR3 is 16 amino acids long. Trimming removed 4 bases from V and 3 bases from J, with 15 bases in between. Germline lookup yields CDR1 MDHEN and CDR2 SYDVKM. The CDR3 protein is CASSSIAGSDTGELFF. The CDR3, as DNA: TGTGCCAGCAGTTCCATTGCAGGGTCGGACACCGGGGAGCTGTTTTTT. Variable domain in full (rest from reference TRBV28 and TRBJ2-2): DVKVTQSSRYLVKRTGEKVFLECVQDMDHENMFWYRQDPGLGLRLIYFSYDVKMKEKGDIPEGYSVSREKKERFSLILESASTNQTSMYLCASSSIAGSDTGELFFGEGSRLTVL.

The rearrangement uses TRBV9 and TRBJ2-2; D is unresolved. V was clipped by 1 base and J by 5 bases, with 3 bases between them. The length of the CDR3 is 12 residues. CDR1 and CDR2 (germline): SGDLS, YYNGEE. In DNA, the CDR3 is TGTGCCAGCAGCGTAAATACCGGGGAGCTGTTTTTT. Translation gives CASSVNTGELFF.

The genes are TRBV14 and TRBJ2-1, with D possibly being TRBD1 (5 bases). CDR3 size: 15 residues. Germline values: CDR1 SGHDN, CDR2 FVKESK. With 3 bases removed from V and 0 bases from J, the gap between germline ends came to 9 bases. The CDR3 here is CASSQTESSYNEQFF. The CDR3 DNA reads TGTGCCAGCAGCCAGACAGAGAGCTCCTACAATGAGCAGTTCTTC.

V usage is TRBV29-1 and J usage is TRBJ2-1; 8 positions match TRBD1. This CDR3 region has 15 residues. The V segment lost 5 bases and the J segment 4 bases; nucleotides outside the gene matches: 10. Germline CDR1 and CDR2: SQVTM and ANQGSEA. This CDR3 reads CSVQRGTGGYNEQFF. In nucleotides, the CDR3 is TGCAGCGTTCAACGTGGGACAGGAGGATACAATGAGCAGTTCTTC.

This chain connects TRBV29-1 to TRBJ2-7; no definite D call. Germline loops: CDR1 SQVTM, CDR2 ANQGSEA. V lost 4 bases to trimming and J lost 0 bases, with 13 bases between them. The CDR3 runs 14 residues. For the CDR3, the DNA is TGCAGCGTTGGGGCGCGCCTCGACTCCTACGAGCAGTACTTC. This gives the protein CSVGARLDSYEQYF.

The chain is built from TRBV10-2 and TRBJ1-5; no firm D call. Germline V gene data show CDR1 as WSHSY and CDR2 as SAAADI. The length of the CDR3 is 14 residues. The V gene lost 4 bases and the J gene lost 7 bases, with 14 bases spanning the gap. In nucleotides, the CDR3 is TGCGCCAGCAGTGGTCTAGGGTCGGAGCAGCCCCAGCATTTT. This translates into CASSGLGSEQPQHF.

This clone has just a few counts. This sequence joins TRBV29-1 and TRBJ1-2; weak D call: TRBD1 (6 bases). Germline V gene data show CDR1 as SQVTM and CDR2 as ANQGSEA. The CDR3 runs 14 residues. Trimming removed 0 bases from V and 7 bases from J, with 15 bases in between. The CDR3 bases are TGCAGCGTTGAAGATCGAGGGGGTTGGAGTGGCTACACCTTC. Translating it yields CSVEDRGGWSGYTF. The variable domain in full, with the rest retrieved from reference TRBV29-1 and TRBJ1-2, is SAVISQKPSRDICQRGTSLTIQCQVDSQVTMMFWYRQQPGQSLTLIATANQGSEATYESGFVIDKFPISRPNLTFSTLTVSNMSPEDSSIYLCSVEDRGGWSGYTFGSGTRLTVV.

This rearrangement joins TRBV7-8 to TRBJ1-1; D gene unclear. The V end was cut by 5 bases, the J end by 4 bases, with 29 bases between. Germline V CDR1 and CDR2: SGHVS, FQNEAQ. The CDR3 contains 19 residues. The CDR3 loop reads CASSPQAGHFLLTGTEAFF. The CDR3 DNA follows: TGTGCCAGCAGCCCCCAGGCAGGTCACTTCCTATTAACGGGCACTGAAGCTTTCTTT.

The rearrangement uses TRBV19 and TRBJ2-1; D gene uncertain. CDR1 LNHDA and CDR2 SQIVND come from the germline V gene (reference sequence). Trimming cost V 3 bases and J 2 bases, with 8 bases left between them. CDR3 length equals 14 residues. CDR3 region: CASSISHPYNEQFF. CDR3 nucleotide sequence: TGTGCCAGTAGTATCTCACATCCCTACAATGAGCAGTTCTTC.

The rearrangement links TRBV28 to TRBJ2-7, with 11 bases matching TRBD1. Unmatched junction bases numbered 9, after V lost 7 bases and J lost 7 bases. The CDR3 is 14 residues long. In germline, CDR1 is MDHEN, CDR2 SYDVKM. CDR3 loop: CASILGQGAREQYF. Written as DNA, the CDR3 is TGTGCCAGCATCCTCGGACAGGGGGCTCGGGAGCAGTACTTC.

This clone was counted once. The J gene is TRBJ2-2, the V gene TRBV28, with 8 positions matching TRBD2. This CDR3 contains 17 residues. The ends lost 4 bases at V and 2 bases at J; junction bases unmatched: 9. In germline, CDR1 is MDHEN, CDR2 SYDVKM. As DNA, the CDR3 is TGTGCCAGCAGTTCCCCCCGGGGGGGGTACAACACCGGGGAGCTGTTTTTT. Amino acids: CASSSPRGGYNTGELFF.

V usage is TRBV10-3 and J usage is TRBJ1-1; no reliable D call. Trimming removed 6 bases from V and 1 base from J, with 9 bases in between. Germline V CDR1 and CDR2: ENHRY, SYGVKD. The CDR3 totals 13 residues. CDR3 nucleotide sequence: TGTGCCATCAGAGGATCCCCGAACACTGAAGCTTTCTTT. This sequence encodes CAIRGSPNTEAFF.

This sequence joins TRBV10-2 and TRBJ2-1; D may be TRBD2 (5 bases). V lost 6 bases to trimming and J lost 8 bases, with 11 bases between them. Germline lookup yields CDR1 WSHSY and CDR2 SAAADI. The CDR3 sequence is 12 residues long. CDR3 nucleotide sequence: TGCGCCAGCAGGGACTCTCCGGATGAGCAGTTCTTC. Translation gives CASRDSPDEQFF.

The chain couples TRBV27 to TRBJ2-1; TRBD2 agrees at 14 bases. There are 21 residues in the CDR3. V trimming: 0 bases; J trimming: 0 bases; junction bases outside the gene matches: 10. Germline assignment: CDR1 MNHEY and CDR2 SMNVEV (reference sequence). The CDR3 protein is CASSLSGLGLAGEDSYNEQFF. The DNA for the CDR3 is TGTGCCAGCAGTTTATCGGGTCTGGGACTAGCGGGAGAGGACTCCTACAATGAGCAGTTCTTC.

The V and J genes are TRBV5-1 and TRBJ2-2; TRBD2 matches at 11 bases. The CDR3 is 16 residues long. J gave up 5 bases and V 3 bases, and 6 bases lay outside the gene matches. Germline CDR1 reads SGHRS; CDR2 reads YFSETQ. The chain's CDR3 is CASSYTSGRRTGELFF. CDR3 nucleotides: TGCGCCAGCAGCTACACTAGCGGGAGAAGGACCGGGGAGCTGTTTTTT.

CDR3 coding DNA: TGTGCCAGCAGTGACGACAGTTTCAATGAGCAGTTCTTC. The encoded protein is CASSDDSFNEQFF. The gene calls are TRBV2 and TRBJ2-1; tentative D call: TRBD1 (5 bases). CDR1 SNHLY and CDR2 FYNNEI come from the germline V gene. The V and J ends lost 3 bases and 6 bases respectively, with 9 bases between them. This CDR3 comprises 13 residues.

The CDR3 sequence is CASSKGEGVEGKNTGELFF. The DNA of the CDR3 is TGCGCCAGCAGCAAAGGGGAAGGGGTTGAAGGGAAGAACACCGGGGAGCTGTTTTTT. The gene calls are TRBV4-1 and TRBJ2-2, with D possibly TRBD1 on 5 matching bases. The V end lost 5 bases, the J end lost 1 base, and 23 bases lay between the germline ends. The CDR3 spans 19 residues. From germline, CDR1 is MGHRA and CDR2 YSYEKL.

This clone was recorded once. This chain uses TRBV30 with TRBJ2-3; no definite D call. V lost 2 bases, J lost 8 bases, and 14 bases lay in between. The CDR3 extends over 13 amino acids. CDR1 is GTSNPN, CDR2 SVGIG, per germline (reference sequence). This CDR3 reads CAWSLPPDLTQYF. The CDR3 DNA reads as TGTGCCTGGAGTCTCCCCCCGGACCTTACGCAGTATTTT.

The gene calls are TRBV5-1 and TRBJ1-4; no clear D. Germline loops: CDR1 SGHRS, CDR2 YFSETQ. Trimming removed 4 bases from V and 5 bases from J, with 9 bases in between. CDR3 length: 13 amino acids. The CDR3 DNA is TGCGCCAGCAGCGGCAGGAACAATGAAAAACTGTTTTTT. Translating it yields CASSGRNNEKLFF.

This CDR3 reads CASNGRNQPQHF. CDR3 in DNA: TGTGCCAGTAATGGACGCAATCAGCCCCAGCATTTT. The J gene is TRBJ1-5, the V gene TRBV19; D not certain. From germline, CDR1 is LNHDA and CDR2 SQIVND (reference sequence). CDR3 length: 12 residues. The germline V and J ends were trimmed by 7 bases and 2 bases, with 6 bases remaining between them.

The V and J genes are TRBV6-1 and TRBJ1-1; possible D gene TRBD1, 6 bases. The CDR3 totals 16 residues. V lost 2 bases and J 1 base, leaving 14 bases between the germline ends. Germline-derived CDR1 and CDR2 are MNHNS and SASEGT. The CDR3 region has the DNA TGTGCCAGCAGTGAAACCGGGACACCCTGGAACACTGAAGCTTTCTTT. Protein: CASSETGTPWNTEAFF.

Written as DNA, the CDR3 is TGTGCCATCAGTGAGTCGATAGGGGGTTATCAGCCCCAGCATTTT. Translation: CAISESIGGYQPQHF. The chain combines TRBV10-3 with TRBJ1-5, with a weak D call TRBD1 (6 bases). The CDR3 consists of 15 residues. Germline CDR1 and CDR2: ENHRY and SYGVKD. V dropped 0 bases and J dropped 5 bases, with 11 bases sitting between them.

The rearrangement joins TRBV11-2 to TRBJ2-7; 10 bases are a match to TRBD1. The trim removed 4 bases at V and 3 bases at J, leaving 9 bases unmatched. Germline V gives CDR1 SGHAT, CDR2 FQNNGV. This CDR3 comprises 16 residues. Written as DNA, the CDR3 is TGTGCCAGCAGCTCGATCCGGGACAGGGGATTCTACGAGCAGTACTTC. Its protein product is CASSSIRDRGFYEQYF.

The rearrangement joins TRBV27 to TRBJ1-4; TRBD1 aligns across 8 bases. The germline V gene encodes CDR1 MNHEY and CDR2 SMNVEV (reference sequence). Trimming at V came to 5 bases and at J to 8 bases, leaving 7 bases not matched to a gene. CDR3 size: 14 residues. CDR3 sequence reads: CASSADRAREKLFF. The CDR3 DNA reads TGTGCCAGCAGTGCGGACAGGGCGAGAGAAAAACTGTTTTTT.